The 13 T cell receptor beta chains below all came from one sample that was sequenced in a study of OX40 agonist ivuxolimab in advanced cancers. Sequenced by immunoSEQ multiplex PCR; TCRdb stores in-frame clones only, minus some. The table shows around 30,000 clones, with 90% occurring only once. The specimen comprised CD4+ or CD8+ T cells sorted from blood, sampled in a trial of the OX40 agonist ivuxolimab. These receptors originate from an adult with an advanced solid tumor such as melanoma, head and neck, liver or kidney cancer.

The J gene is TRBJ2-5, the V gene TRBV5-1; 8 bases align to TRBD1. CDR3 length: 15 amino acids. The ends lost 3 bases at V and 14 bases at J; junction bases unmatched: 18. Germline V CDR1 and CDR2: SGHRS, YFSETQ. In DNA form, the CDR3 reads TGCGCCAGCAGCTCCTCGGACAGGGTACCAAGAGGATCATACTTC. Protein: CASSSSDRVPRGSYF.

The CDR3 DNA sequence: TGTGCCAGCATCAAAAGGGGGGGAGGGTACGAGGAGACCCAGTACTTC. Its translation: CASIKRGGGYEETQYF. The V call is TRBV7-9, the J call TRBJ2-5; D possibly corresponds to TRBD2 (7 bases). The V end was cut by 7 bases, the J end by 5 bases, with 23 bases between. The CDR3 totals 16 residues. Germline V lookup: CDR1 SEHNR, CDR2 FQNEAQ (reference sequence).

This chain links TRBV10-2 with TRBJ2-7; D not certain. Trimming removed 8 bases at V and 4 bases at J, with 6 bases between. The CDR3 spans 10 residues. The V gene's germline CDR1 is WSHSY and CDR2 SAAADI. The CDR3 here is CASGNYEQYF. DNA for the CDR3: TGCGCCAGCGGCAATTACGAGCAGTACTTC.

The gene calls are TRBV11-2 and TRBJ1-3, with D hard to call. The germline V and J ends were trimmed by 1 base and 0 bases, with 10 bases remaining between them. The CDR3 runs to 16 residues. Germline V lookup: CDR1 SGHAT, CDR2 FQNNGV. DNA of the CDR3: TGTGCCAGCAGCTTAGGTTCCGTTCGCTCTGGAAACACCATATATTTT. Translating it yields CASSLGSVRSGNTIYF.

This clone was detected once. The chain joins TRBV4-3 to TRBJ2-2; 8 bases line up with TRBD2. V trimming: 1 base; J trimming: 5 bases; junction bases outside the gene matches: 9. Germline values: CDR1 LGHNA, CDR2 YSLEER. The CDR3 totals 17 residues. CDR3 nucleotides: TGCGCCAGCAGCCAAGCGGTTTCGCGGGAGGTAACCGGGGAGCTGTTTTTT. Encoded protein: CASSQAVSREVTGELFF.

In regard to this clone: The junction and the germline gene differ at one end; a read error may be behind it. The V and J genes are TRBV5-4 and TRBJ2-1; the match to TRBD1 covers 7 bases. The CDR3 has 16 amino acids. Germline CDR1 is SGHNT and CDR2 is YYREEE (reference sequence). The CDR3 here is CASTLVMGQSHNEQFF. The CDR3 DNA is TGTGCCAGCACCTTGGTCATGGGACAGTCCCACAATGAGCAGTTCTTC. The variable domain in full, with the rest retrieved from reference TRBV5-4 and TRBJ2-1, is ETGVTQSPTHLIKTRGQQVTLRCSSQSGHNTVSWYQQALGQGPQFIFQYYREEENGRGNFPPRFSGLQFPNYSSELNVNALELDDSALYLCASTLVMGQSHNEQFFGPGTRLTVL.

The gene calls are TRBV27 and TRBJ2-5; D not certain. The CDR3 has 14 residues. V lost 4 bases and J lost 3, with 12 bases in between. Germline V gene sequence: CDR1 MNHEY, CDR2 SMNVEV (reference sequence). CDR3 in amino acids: CASSSGWAEETQYF. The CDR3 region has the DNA TGTGCCAGCAGTTCTGGCTGGGCGGAAGAGACCCAGTACTTC.

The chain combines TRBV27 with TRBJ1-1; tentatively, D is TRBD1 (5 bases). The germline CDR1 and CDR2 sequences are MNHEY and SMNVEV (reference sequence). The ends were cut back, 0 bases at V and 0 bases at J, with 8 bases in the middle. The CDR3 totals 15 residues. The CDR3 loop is CASSLSGGLNTEAFF. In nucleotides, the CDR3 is TGTGCCAGCAGTTTATCGGGGGGTTTGAACACTGAAGCTTTCTTT.

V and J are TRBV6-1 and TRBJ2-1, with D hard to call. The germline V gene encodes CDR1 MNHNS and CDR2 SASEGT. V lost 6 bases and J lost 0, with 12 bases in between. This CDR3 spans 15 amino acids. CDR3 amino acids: CASRQDLGSYNEQFF. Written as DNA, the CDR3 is TGTGCCAGCAGACAAGACTTGGGCTCCTACAATGAGCAGTTCTTC.

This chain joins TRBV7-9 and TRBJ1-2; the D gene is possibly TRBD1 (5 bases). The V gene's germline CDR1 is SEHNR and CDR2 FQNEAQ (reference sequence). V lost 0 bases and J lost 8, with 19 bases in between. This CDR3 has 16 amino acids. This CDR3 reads CASSLAPSRAEGGYTF. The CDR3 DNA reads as TGTGCCAGCAGCTTAGCGCCGAGCAGGGCGGAAGGAGGCTACACCTTC.

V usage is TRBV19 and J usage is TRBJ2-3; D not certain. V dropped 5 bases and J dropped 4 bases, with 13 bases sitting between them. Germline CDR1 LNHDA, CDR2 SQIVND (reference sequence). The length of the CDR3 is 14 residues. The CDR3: CASSQVDRPDTQYF. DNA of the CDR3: TGTGCCAGTAGTCAGGTAGATAGACCAGATACGCAGTATTTT.

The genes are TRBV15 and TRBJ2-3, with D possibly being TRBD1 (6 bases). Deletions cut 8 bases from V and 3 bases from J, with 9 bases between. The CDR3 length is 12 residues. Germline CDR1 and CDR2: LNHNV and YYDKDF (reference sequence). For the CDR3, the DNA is TGTGCCACCGGACAGTTTACAGATACGCAGTATTTT. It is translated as CATGQFTDTQYF.

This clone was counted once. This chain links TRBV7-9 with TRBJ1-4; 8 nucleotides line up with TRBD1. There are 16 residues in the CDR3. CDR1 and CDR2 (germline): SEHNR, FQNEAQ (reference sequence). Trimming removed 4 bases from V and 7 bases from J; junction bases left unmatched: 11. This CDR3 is CASSSRVEQGGEKLFF. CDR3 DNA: TGTGCCAGCAGCTCCCGTGTCGAACAGGGGGGTGAAAAACTGTTTTTT.